The sequence of this T cell receptor beta chain was determined in a study of cytomegalovirus exposure and HLA in healthy donors. The study's findings and limits: The classifier reportedly diagnosed cytomegalovirus status with high specificity and sensitivity. The likely origin of a cluster of highly shared sequence variants was a sequencing artifact.

V was shortened by 10 bases and J by 8 bases, with 23 bases between the two germline ends. This CDR3 spans 14 amino acids. Germline V gives CDR1 LNHDA, CDR2 SQIVND (reference sequence). The PCR ran on 60 Vbeta and 13 Jbeta primers. The data were produced by immunoSEQ multiplex PCR, yet TCRdb's version contains in-frame clones alone and is incomplete. Its table lists just under 65,000 clones. Notes on this clone: Its antigen is unknown.

Sequences were obtained from PBMCs. The genes are TRBV19 and TRBJ1-2; D possibly corresponds to TRBD1 (5 bases). This receptor was obtained from a boy between 10 and 17 years old in good health and CMV-seronegative. The DNA of the CDR3 is TGTGCCACAAGGGGCCTCAGATGGCCCGGCGGCTACACCTTC. Amino acids: CATRGLRWPGGYTF.